The T cell receptor beta chain described here comes from a study of OX40 agonist ivuxolimab in advanced cancers. Some clones are missing from TCRdb's copy, which holds only in-frame ones; the method was immunoSEQ multiplex PCR. The sample consists of over 75,000 clones, roughly 92% of them appearing once. This clone was detected once. The CDR3 consists of 15 residues. With 4 bases removed from V and 5 bases from J, the gap between germline ends came to 18 bases. CDR1 and CDR2 from the germline V gene are SGDLS and YYNGEE. The chain is built from TRBV9 and TRBJ1-2, with TRBD1 as a possible D gene (5 bases). The sample consisted of CD4+ or CD8+ T cells sorted from blood, taken in a trial of the OX40 agonist ivuxolimab. The sequence derives from an adult with an advanced solid tumor such as melanoma, head and neck, liver or kidney cancer. This CDR3 reads CASSLGDLTLYGYTF. CDR3 nucleotide sequence: TGTGCCAGCAGCCTGGGGGACCTCACCTTATATGGCTACACCTTC.